The 31 T cell receptor beta chains listed next were all sequenced from one sample in a study of shared clonotypes between healthy human individuals. CD45RO-negative, CCR7-selected cells formed the naive CD8 fraction, which excluded terminally differentiated effector memory CD45RA+ cells. Produced via immunoSEQ multiplex PCR; TCRdb's table is partial and in-frame only. The sample carries roughly 2.1 million clones, more than 85% recorded once. Sequencing was done on a sample of naive CD8+ T cells from PBMCs. These receptors were taken from a man aged 18 to 30 in good health. Some clones in this sample may be carry-over from other donors' samples.

CDR3 DNA: TGTGCCAGCAGCCGCCCGGGACTAGCGGGTATGCATGAGCAGTTCTTC. It is translated as CASSRPGLAGMHEQFF. The chain has TRBV11-2 and TRBJ2-1; 12 nucleotides align to TRBD2. J gave up 8 bases and V 5 bases, and 10 bases lay outside the gene matches. The CDR3 runs 16 residues. Germline CDR1 is SGHAT and CDR2 is FQNNGV.

The chain combines TRBV15 with TRBJ2-1, with 15 bases fitting TRBD2. Germline values: CDR1 LNHNV, CDR2 YYDKDF (reference sequence). Trimming took 3 bases from V and 7 from J; bases not matched to a gene: 7. The CDR3 sequence is 17 residues long. This CDR3 is CATSRERTSGRGNEQFF. As DNA, the CDR3 is TGTGCCACCAGCAGGGAACGGACTAGCGGGAGGGGGAATGAGCAGTTCTTC.

The CDR3 sequence: CASSPGTGSTNEQYF. The DNA of the CDR3 is TGTGCCAGCAGTCCCGGGACAGGCTCTACTAACGAGCAGTACTTC. The rearrangement links TRBV27 to TRBJ2-7, with 8 bases lining up with TRBD1. CDR1 MNHEY and CDR2 SMNVEV come from the germline V gene (reference sequence). The CDR3 consists of 15 residues. J gave up 5 bases and V 5 bases, and 11 bases lay outside the gene matches.

The V and J genes are TRBV9 and TRBJ2-1; a possible D gene is TRBD2 (5 bases). This CDR3 contains 13 residues. Germline V gives CDR1 SGDLS, CDR2 YYNGEE. Trimming shortened V by 3 bases and J by 8 bases, and 12 bases separated the two germline ends. This CDR3 is CASSGPRDHEQFF. DNA of the CDR3: TGTGCCAGCAGCGGACCCCGGGATCATGAGCAGTTCTTC.

The chain is built from TRBV6-5 and TRBJ2-1; D unclear. Trimming removed 0 bases at V and 6 bases at J, with 9 bases between. Germline V CDR1 and CDR2: MNHEY, SVGAGI. This CDR3 has 14 residues. In nucleotides, the CDR3 is TGTGCCAGCAGTTACTCTGGCCGCTTCAATGAGCAGTTCTTC. Amino acid sequence: CASSYSGRFNEQFF.

The chain links TRBV11-2 to TRBJ2-7; D possibly corresponds to TRBD2 (5 bases). The ends were cut back, 5 bases at V and 5 bases at J, with 16 bases in the middle. Germline V gene data show CDR1 as SGHAT and CDR2 as FQNNGV. This CDR3 comprises 14 residues. In DNA, the CDR3 is TGTGCCAGCAGCGGAATGGGCCCTAGCCACGAGCAGTACTTC. It codes for CASSGMGPSHEQYF.

The chain carries TRBV6-6 and TRBJ1-1; 8 bases fit TRBD1. Germline lookup yields CDR1 MNHNY and CDR2 SVGAGI (reference sequence). The CDR3 is 13 amino acids. V gave up 2 bases and J gave up 7 bases; unmatched junction bases: 3. In DNA form, the CDR3 reads TGTGCCAGCAGTTACCAGGGGGCTGTTGAAGCTTTCTTT. Its protein is CASSYQGAVEAFF.

This sequence joins TRBV19 and TRBJ2-4; D possibly uses TRBD1 or TRBD2 (5 bases each). The V end was cut by 1 base, the J end by 2 bases, with 18 bases between. CDR3 length: 18 amino acids. Germline CDR1 reads LNHDA; CDR2 reads SQIVND (reference sequence). In DNA form, the CDR3 reads TGTGCCAGTAGTATAGGAGGGGCCCAAGCCCACCCCAAAAACATTCAGTACTTC. It encodes CASSIGGAQAHPKNIQYF.

CDR3 sequence: CASSTQGAGNTEAFF. In DNA, the CDR3 is TGTGCCAGCAGCACACAGGGGGCCGGAAACACTGAAGCTTTCTTT. The V call is TRBV7-9, the J call TRBJ1-1, with TRBD1 identical over 9 bases. The CDR3 extends over 15 amino acids. Germline values: CDR1 SEHNR, CDR2 FQNEAQ (reference sequence). V gave up 5 bases and J gave up 2 bases; unmatched junction bases: 6.

This sequence joins TRBV19 and TRBJ1-5; D not resolved. Trimming left V 4 bases short and J 10 bases short, with 11 bases between. Germline V gives CDR1 LNHDA, CDR2 SQIVND (reference sequence). This CDR3 comprises 12 residues. In DNA form, the CDR3 reads TGTGCCAGTAGTACCCTCGGGGAACCCCAGCATTTT. Amino acids: CASSTLGEPQHF.

The rearrangement links TRBV7-8 to TRBJ2-7; no firm D call. Germline CDR1 reads SGHVS; CDR2 reads FQNEAQ. The V end lost 1 base, the J end lost 0 bases, and 10 bases lay between the germline ends. This CDR3 region has 15 residues. CDR3 DNA sequence: TGTGCCAGCAGCTTAGATAATGTCGGCTCCTACGAGCAGTACTTC. It specifies CASSLDNVGSYEQYF.

The chain combines TRBV6-6 with TRBJ2-1, with D perhaps matching TRBD1 or TRBD2 (6 bases each). This CDR3 region has 16 residues. The germline CDR1 and CDR2 sequences are MNHNY and SVGAGI (reference sequence). Deletions cut 0 bases from V and 6 bases from J, with 15 bases between. The CDR3 nucleotides read TGTGCCAGCAGTTACTCGTCGGAGGGGGGAGGCAATGAGCAGTTCTTC. Residues: CASSYSSEGGGNEQFF.

The chain employs TRBV29-1 and TRBJ2-1, with 11 bases aligning to TRBD2. Looked up from germline, CDR1 is SQVTM and CDR2 is ANQGSEA. The CDR3 has 15 residues. After removal of 7 bases from V and 6 bases from J, the junction contained 11 bases not matched to a gene. The CDR3 loop is CSEEGGTSGINEQFF. The CDR3 bases are TGCAGCGAGGAAGGTGGGACTAGCGGCATCAATGAGCAGTTCTTC.

The J gene is TRBJ2-2, the V gene TRBV30, with a possible D match to TRBD2 (6 bases). The CDR3 covers 19 residues. The V gene's germline CDR1 is GTSNPN and CDR2 SVGIG (reference sequence). Trimming shortened V by 3 bases and J by 0 bases, and 23 bases separated the two germline ends. In DNA, the CDR3 is TGTGCCTGGAGGTGGACCAACTCGGCGGACTACGCGAACACCGGGGAGCTGTTTTTT. Protein sequence: CAWRWTNSADYANTGELFF. Filled out from reference TRBV30 and TRBJ2-2, the complete variable domain reads SQTIHQWPATLVQPVGSPLSLECTVEGTSNPNLYWYRQAAGRGLQLLFYSVGIGQISSEVPQNLSASRPQDRQFILSSKKLLLSDSGFYLCAWRWTNSADYANTGELFFGEGSRLTVL.

The gene calls are TRBV19 and TRBJ2-2; no clear D gene. The ends were cut back, 1 base at V and 5 bases at J, with 11 bases in the middle. The germline gives CDR1 LNHDA, CDR2 SQIVND (reference sequence). This CDR3 is built from 15 residues. CDR3 in DNA: TGTGCCAGTAGTATAGGGGGTGGGATGACCGGGGAGCTGTTTTTT. Its translation is CASSIGGGMTGELFF. Full variable domain (remainder filled in from reference TRBV19 and TRBJ2-2): DGGITQSPKYLFRKEGQNVTLSCEQNLNHDAMYWYRQDPGQGLRLIYYSQIVNDFQKGDIAEGYSVSREKKESFPLTVTSAQKNPTAFYLCASSIGGGMTGELFFGEGSRLTVL.

A remark on this clone: Distinct nucleotide sequences in the sample also encode this CDR3. The chain joins TRBV5-1 to TRBJ2-7; TRBD2 might be the D (5 bases). Germline lookup yields CDR1 SGHRS and CDR2 YFSETQ. Trimming left V 0 bases short and J 4 bases short, with 5 bases between. The CDR3 runs 12 residues. The CDR3, as DNA: TGCGCCAGCAGCTTGGGGACTTACGAGCAGTACTTC. Protein sequence: CASSLGTYEQYF.

This rearrangement joins TRBV7-8 to TRBJ2-7; maybe TRBD1 (7 bases). CDR3 size: 14 residues. The ends were cut back, 5 bases at V and 2 bases at J, with 13 bases in the middle. The germline CDR1 and CDR2 sequences are SGHVS and FQNEAQ. The CDR3: CASSLRDRTYEQYF. The CDR3 region has the DNA TGTGCCAGCAGCCTGCGGGACAGAACCTACGAGCAGTACTTC.

Worth noting for this clone: Other DNA sequences in the same sample also yield this CDR3. The chain carries TRBV27 and TRBJ2-7; D is uncertain. The CDR3 extends over 11 amino acids. In germline, CDR1 is MNHEY, CDR2 SMNVEV (reference sequence). Trimming removed 2 bases at V and 6 bases at J, with 5 bases between. CDR3 sequence reads: CASSLGSEQYF. As DNA, the CDR3 is TGTGCCAGCAGTTTAGGTTCCGAGCAGTACTTC.

This chain connects TRBV5-1 to TRBJ2-7; D is perhaps TRBD1 (5 bases). V was pared by 4 bases and J by 1 base, with 15 bases between. Germline V gene sequence: CDR1 SGHRS, CDR2 YFSETQ. The CDR3 contains 15 residues. The CDR3 region is CASSALSDSSYEQYF. In DNA form, the CDR3 reads TGCGCCAGCAGCGCCCTCTCCGACAGTTCCTACGAGCAGTACTTC. The complete variable domain, with remaining parts taken from reference TRBV5-1 and TRBJ2-7, reads KAGVTQTPRYLIKTRGQQVTLSCSPISGHRSVSWYQQTPGQGLQFLFEYFSETQRNKGNFPGRFSGRQFSNSRSEMNVSTLELGDSALYLCASSALSDSSYEQYFGPGTRLTVT.

The V and J genes are TRBV4-3 and TRBJ1-1; weak D call: TRBD1 (6 bases). Germline loops: CDR1 LGHNA, CDR2 YSLEER. The CDR3 length is 14 residues. Trimming removed 0 bases from V and 7 bases from J, with 12 bases in between. The CDR3 here is CASSQDRAGVEAFF. As DNA, the CDR3 is TGCGCCAGCAGCCAAGATCGGGCAGGGGTTGAAGCTTTCTTT.

The chain combines TRBV7-6 with TRBJ2-7; TRBD2 agrees at 10 bases. The CDR3 runs to 16 residues. Per germline, CDR1 SGHVS and CDR2 FNYEAQ. The ends lost 2 bases at V and 5 bases at J; junction bases unmatched: 9. CDR3 sequence reads: CASSLYPSGSKNEQYF. The CDR3 DNA reads TGTGCCAGCAGCTTATATCCTAGCGGGAGTAAGAACGAGCAGTACTTC.

V gene TRBV6-1 combines with J gene TRBJ2-7; 9 bases match TRBD1. CDR3 length equals 11 residues. Per germline, CDR1 MNHNS and CDR2 SASEGT. V lost 9 bases and J lost 4; bases outside the gene matches: 1. The CDR3 coding sequence is TGTGCCAGGACAGGGGGGTACGAGCAGTACTTC. It is translated as CARTGGYEQYF.

V and J are TRBV7-6 and TRBJ1-5; 7 bases fit TRBD1. V lost 0 bases, J lost 0 bases, and 5 bases stayed unmatched. From germline, CDR1 is SGHVS and CDR2 FNYEAQ. This CDR3 contains 17 residues. CDR3 loop: CASSLAPGQNSNQPQHF. For the CDR3, the DNA is TGTGCCAGCAGCTTAGCCCCGGGACAGAATAGCAATCAGCCCCAGCATTTT.

The rearrangement joins TRBV2 to TRBJ2-5; no clear D. The J call may be incorrect, as the DNA end agrees better with TRBJ2-7. The CDR3 is 13 residues long. Germline loops: CDR1 SNHLY, CDR2 FYNNEI. The chain's CDR3 is CASSDPRGTEQYF. The CDR3 nucleotides read TGTGCCAGCAGTGACCCTCGTGGTACCGAGCAGTACTTC.

The CDR3 protein is CASSIGGVSSYEQYF. The CDR3 nucleotides are TGTGCCAGTAGTATCGGCGGCGTTAGCTCCTACGAGCAGTACTTC. The gene calls are TRBV19 and TRBJ2-7; D not resolved. This CDR3 region has 15 residues. Trimming took off 3 bases at V and 0 bases at J, with 12 bases between the two ends. Germline V gives CDR1 LNHDA, CDR2 SQIVND (reference sequence).

The gene calls are TRBV25-1 and TRBJ2-1; unclear D gene. Germline V gives CDR1 MGHDK, CDR2 SYGVNS. The CDR3 runs 15 residues. Between the trimmed V and J ends, which lost 5 bases and 6 bases, there was a span of 17 bases. This CDR3 is CASSPSALNINEQFF. The CDR3 DNA is TGTGCCAGCAGTCCCAGCGCCCTTAATATCAATGAGCAGTTCTTC. Full variable domain (outside the CDR3, taken from reference TRBV25-1 and TRBJ2-1): EADIYQTPRYLVIGTGKKITLECSQTMGHDKMYWYQQDPGMELHLIHYSYGVNSTEKGDLSSESTVSRIRTEHFPLTLESARPSHTSQYLCASSPSALNINEQFFGPGTRLTVL.

The J gene is TRBJ1-5, the V gene TRBV28; D unresolved. V was pared by 2 bases and J by 2 bases, with 10 bases between. The CDR3 spans 15 residues. Germline CDR1 is MDHEN and CDR2 is SYDVKM. The DNA for the CDR3 is TGTGCCAGCAGTTTAGTGGGCAACGGCAATCAGCCCCAGCATTTT. Its translation: CASSLVGNGNQPQHF.

This rearrangement joins TRBV6-5 to TRBJ1-4, with 8 bases lining up with TRBD1. The germline gives CDR1 MNHEY, CDR2 SVGAGI. This CDR3 region has 15 residues. With V trimmed by 2 bases and J by 8 bases, 7 bases remained unmatched. The CDR3 loop reads CASSYRQGAREKLFF. The CDR3, as DNA: TGTGCCAGCAGTTACCGCCAGGGGGCTCGGGAAAAACTGTTTTTT.

The chain has TRBV11-2 and TRBJ2-6, with D perhaps matching TRBD2 (6 bases). Trimming removed 4 bases from V and 4 bases from J, with 11 bases in between. The CDR3 covers 15 residues. Germline loops: CDR1 SGHAT, CDR2 FQNNGV. Here the CDR3 reads CASSSGTSGANVLTF. CDR3 sequence (DNA): TGTGCCAGCAGCTCCGGGACTTCCGGGGCCAACGTCCTGACTTTC.

The chain employs TRBV5-6 and TRBJ1-2, with 7 bases that match TRBD1. Looked up from germline, CDR1 is SGHDT and CDR2 is YYEEEE. The CDR3 has 15 residues. Trimming cost V 4 bases and J 8 bases; bases outside gene matches: 14. The CDR3 sequence is CASSTRTGSWYGYTF. For the CDR3, the DNA is TGTGCCAGCAGCACGCGGACAGGATCTTGGTACGGCTACACCTTC.

CDR3 protein: CASSLTFEAYEQFF. DNA for the CDR3: TGTGCCAGCAGCTTAACTTTTGAGGCGTATGAGCAGTTCTTC. The chain links TRBV7-9 to TRBJ2-1; D is unresolved. The CDR3 has 14 amino acids. Looked up from germline, CDR1 is SEHNR and CDR2 is FQNEAQ (reference sequence). The ends were cut back, 2 bases at V and 8 bases at J, with 13 bases in the middle.